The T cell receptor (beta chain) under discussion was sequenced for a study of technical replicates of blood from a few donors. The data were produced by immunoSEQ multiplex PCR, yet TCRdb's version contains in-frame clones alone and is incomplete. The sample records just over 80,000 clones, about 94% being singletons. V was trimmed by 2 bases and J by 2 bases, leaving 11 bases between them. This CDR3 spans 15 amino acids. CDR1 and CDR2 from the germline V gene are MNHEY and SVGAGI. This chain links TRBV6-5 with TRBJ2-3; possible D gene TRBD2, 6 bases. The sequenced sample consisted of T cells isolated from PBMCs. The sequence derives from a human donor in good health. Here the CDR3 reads CASSYQLANTDTQYF. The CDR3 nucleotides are TGTGCCAGCAGTTACCAACTAGCTAACACAGATACGCAGTATTTT.